The clone carrying this T cell receptor beta chain has just one count. Without the conserved terminal phenylalanine or tryptophan, this CDR3 likely stems from a read error. The sample is drawn from a study of T cells in Graves' hyperthyroidism and ophthalmopathy. The CDR3 is made up of 14 amino acids. Per the germline V gene, CDR1 is SNHLY and CDR2 is FYNNEI. V was pared by 6 bases and J by 7 bases, with 7 bases of the junction left unmatched. Amplified regions were TCR beta CDR3 sequences from RNA transcripts. When the TCR CDR3 underwent first-round RT-PCR, the HTBI primer set was used. TCRdb itself ran the multiplex PCR reads through MiXCR, one entry per CDR3 protein. The table has about 560,000 distinct CDR3 sequences, about half seen once.

The clonotype comes from a woman aged 18-29 years with Graves' hyperthyroidism. The genes are TRBV2 and TRBJ2-7; 12 nucleotides align to TRBD2. The sample consisted of peripheral blood or thyroid tissue (not recorded which). CDR3 in DNA: TGTGCCAGCAGCCGGACTAGCGGGAAGGAGGAGCAGTACTCC. It specifies CASSRTSGKEEQYS.